Listed here are 27 T cell receptor beta chains from one sample, sequenced in a study of CD8 T cells in Susac syndrome. After extraction with the RNeasy kit, roughly 0.45 to 1 ug of the RNA was reverse transcribed using random hexamers. A single record per CDR3 protein comes from TCRdb applying MiXCR to the immunoSEQ multiplex PCR reads. In the table there are around 200,000 distinct CDR3 sequences, 95% of which are singletons. The sample consisted of CD4+ T cells from PBMCs. All receptors derive from a human donor with Susac syndrome.

The J gene is TRBJ2-7, the V gene TRBV20-1, with 7 nucleotides matching TRBD2. CDR3 length: 13 residues. Germline CDR1 reads DFQATT; CDR2 reads SNEGSKA (reference sequence). The J segment lost 2 bases and the V segment lost 6 bases, leaving 7 bases of the junction unmatched. The CDR3 is CSARPGTTYEQYF. CDR3 nucleotides: TGCAGTGCCCGCCCCGGGACTACCTACGAGCAGTACTTC.

The chain combines TRBV4-3 with TRBJ1-5; D is undetermined. V gave up 0 bases and J gave up 9 bases, with 15 bases separating them. The germline V gene has CDR1 LGHNA and CDR2 YSLEER. This CDR3 spans 15 amino acids. The CDR3 is CASSQEGLGNGPQHF. As DNA, the CDR3 is TGCGCCAGCAGCCAAGAGGGCCTTGGCAATGGGCCCCAGCATTTT.

The rearrangement joins TRBV12-3 or TRBV12-4 to TRBJ2-1, with 14 bases fitting TRBD2. Trimming cost V 6 bases and J 8 bases; bases outside gene matches: 6. The CDR3 sequence is 15 residues long. The CDR3 nucleotides read TGTGCCAGCAGCCGACTAGCGGGGGGGCTTGATGAGCAGTTCTTC. Its protein is CASSRLAGGLDEQFF.

V gene TRBV7-3 combines with J gene TRBJ2-5; D is perhaps TRBD2 (5 bases). V was trimmed by 2 bases and J by 3 bases, leaving 10 bases between them. This CDR3 region has 14 residues. Per germline, CDR1 SGHTA and CDR2 FQGTGA. The CDR3 DNA reads TGTGCCAGCAGCTTACGCGGAGGTGAAGAGACCCAGTACTTC. Translating gives CASSLRGGEETQYF. The full variable domain, in which reference TRBV7-3 and TRBJ2-5 provide the parts outside the CDR3, is GAGVSQTPSNKVTEKGKYVELRCDPISGHTALYWYRQSLGQGPEFLIYFQGTGAADDSGLPNDRFFAVRPEGSVSTLKIQRTERGDSAVYLCASSLRGGEETQYFGPGTRLLVL.

This clonotype occurred once. The CDR3 nucleotides read TGTGCCACCAGTGGACCGATCACAGATACGCAGTATTTT. This codes for CATSGPITDTQYF. The chain joins TRBV24-1 to TRBJ2-3; D call uncertain. Per the germline V gene, CDR1 is KGHDR and CDR2 is SFDVKD. The CDR3 runs 13 residues. Trimming left V 5 bases short and J 2 bases short, with 7 bases between.

The chain links TRBV7-3 to TRBJ2-2, with a weak D call TRBD1 (6 bases). The CDR3 runs to 15 residues. Per the germline V gene, CDR1 is SGHTA and CDR2 is FQGTGA. Deletions cut 4 bases from V and 3 bases from J, with 12 bases between. The CDR3 region is CASSSTGTHTGELFF. DNA for the CDR3: TGTGCCAGCAGCTCCACCGGGACACACACCGGGGAGCTGTTTTTT.

The V and J genes are TRBV6-1 and TRBJ2-3; no definite D call. Looked up from germline, CDR1 is MNHNS and CDR2 is SASEGT. This CDR3 is 11 amino acids long. Trimming removed 6 bases at V and 6 bases at J, with 7 bases between. CDR3 DNA sequence: TGTGCCAGCAGGGAGTCGGATACGCAGTATTTT. Translated, it gives CASRESDTQYF.

This chain joins TRBV30 and TRBJ2-1; D may be TRBD2 (5 bases). The CDR3 is made up of 12 amino acids. V shed 8 bases and J shed 6 bases, with 14 bases lying between them. Germline V gene lookup returns CDR1 GTSNPN and CDR2 SVGIG (reference sequence). The chain's CDR3 is CAQERGFNEQFF. CDR3 DNA sequence: TGTGCCCAGGAACGGGGTTTCAATGAGCAGTTCTTC. Supplemented by reference TRBV30 and TRBJ2-1, the full variable domain reads SQTIHQWPATLVQPVGSPLSLECTVEGTSNPNLYWYRQAAGRGLQLLFYSVGIGQISSEVPQNLSASRPQDRQFILSSKKLLLSDSGFYLCAQERGFNEQFFGPGTRLTVL.

In this sample, this clonotype turned up once. This chain uses TRBV3-1 with TRBJ1-1; the D is unclear. The CDR3 is made up of 11 amino acids. Germline V gene lookup returns CDR1 LGHDT and CDR2 YNNKEL (reference sequence). Trimming removed 4 bases from V and 7 bases from J, with 7 bases in between. This CDR3 reads CASSLLGEAFF. As DNA, the CDR3 is TGTGCCAGCAGCCTACTAGGTGAAGCTTTCTTT.

The gene calls are TRBV30 and TRBJ1-2; 9 nucleotides line up with TRBD1. Looked up from germline, CDR1 is GTSNPN and CDR2 is SVGIG (reference sequence). The V and J ends lost 4 bases and 6 bases, in that order; junction bases with no gene match: 6. This CDR3 is 13 amino acids long. The CDR3 sequence: CAWKNTGGHGYTF. CDR3 in DNA: TGTGCCTGGAAAAATACAGGGGGCCATGGCTACACCTTC.

This chain connects TRBV30 to TRBJ2-2; 7 bases align to TRBD2. The V gene end was trimmed by 3 bases and the J gene end by 4 bases; junction bases not matched to a gene: 8. The CDR3 has 15 residues. Germline V gene sequence: CDR1 GTSNPN, CDR2 SVGIG (reference sequence). The CDR3 loop is CAWRLGGIGTGELFF. The CDR3 region has the DNA TGTGCCTGGAGATTGGGAGGGATCGGCACCGGGGAGCTGTTTTTT. Full variable domain (remainder filled in from reference TRBV30 and TRBJ2-2): SQTIHQWPATLVQPVGSPLSLECTVEGTSNPNLYWYRQAAGRGLQLLFYSVGIGQISSEVPQNLSASRPQDRQFILSSKKLLLSDSGFYLCAWRLGGIGTGELFFGEGSRLTVL.

This chain connects TRBV18 to TRBJ1-5; D unresolved. Germline V gene lookup returns CDR1 KGHSH and CDR2 LQKENI. Trimming took off 6 bases at V and 7 bases at J, with 10 bases between the two ends. The CDR3 is made up of 12 amino acids. The CDR3: CASSLEKQPQHF. The CDR3 nucleotides are TGTGCCAGCTCTCTAGAGAAACAGCCCCAGCATTTT.

The chain couples TRBV9 to TRBJ1-6, with 10 nucleotides matching TRBD1. Germline-derived CDR1 and CDR2 are SGDLS and YYNGEE. With 3 bases clipped from V and 9 bases from J, the junction kept 12 bases outside the gene matches. This CDR3 comprises 17 residues. The CDR3: CASSARIGQGETSPLHF. The CDR3 DNA reads TGTGCCAGCAGCGCCCGCATTGGACAGGGGGAGACTTCACCCCTCCACTTT.

The rearrangement joins TRBV12-3 or TRBV12-4 to TRBJ2-3; D unclear. This CDR3 has 12 residues. Trimming took off 5 bases at V and 3 bases at J, with 6 bases between the two ends. This CDR3 reads CASSLWTDTQYF. The DNA of the CDR3 is TGTGCCAGCAGTCTGTGGACAGATACGCAGTATTTT.

The V gene is TRBV20-1, the J gene TRBJ1-5; 10 nucleotides agree with TRBD1. The germline V gene encodes CDR1 DFQATT and CDR2 SNEGSKA (reference sequence). There are 15 residues in the CDR3. J lost 6 bases, V lost 6 bases, and 11 bases had no gene match. As DNA, the CDR3 is TGCAGTGCAAAGTCCCAAAGACAGGGGGCTCAGCCCCAGCATTTT. Encoded protein: CSAKSQRQGAQPQHF.

The chain recombines TRBV4-1 with TRBJ2-5; no definite D call. Trimming removed 0 bases from V and 5 bases from J, with 13 bases in between. The germline CDR1 and CDR2 sequences are MGHRA and YSYEKL. This CDR3 is built from 15 residues. The CDR3: CASSQDDGGEETQYF. CDR3 DNA sequence: TGCGCCAGCAGCCAAGATGACGGCGGTGAGGAGACCCAGTACTTC.

The chain links TRBV20-1 to TRBJ2-7; TRBD1 agrees at 9 bases. Per the germline V gene, CDR1 is DFQATT and CDR2 is SNEGSKA (reference sequence). J was trimmed by 4 bases and V by 8 bases; bases with no gene match: 12. The CDR3 consists of 14 residues. CDR3 protein: CSFSGQGPLYEQYF. DNA for the CDR3: TGCAGTTTCTCGGGACAGGGACCCCTTTACGAGCAGTACTTC.

This clonotype was detected once. J is TRBJ2-3 and V is TRBV28; a weak D match, TRBD2 (6 bases). The CDR3 is 16 amino acids. Germline V gives CDR1 MDHEN, CDR2 SYDVKM. V lost 2 bases to trimming and J lost 3 bases, with 15 bases between them. The CDR3 DNA reads as TGTGCCAGCAGTTTACTGGCGGGGCTGGGAACAGATACGCAGTATTTT. This gives the protein CASSLLAGLGTDTQYF.

The genes are TRBV2 and TRBJ2-7; D is perhaps TRBD1 or TRBD2 (5 bases each). The CDR3 extends over 13 amino acids. Looked up from germline, CDR1 is SNHLY and CDR2 is FYNNEI. Trimming shortened V by 3 bases and J by 4 bases, and 10 bases separated the two germline ends. CDR3: CASSEGTEYEQYF. The CDR3 DNA follows: TGTGCCAGCAGTGAGGGGACGGAATACGAGCAGTACTTC.

The chain recombines TRBV11-2 with TRBJ2-7; TRBD2 might be the D (5 bases). Germline values: CDR1 SGHAT, CDR2 FQNNGV. This CDR3 is built from 15 residues. With 4 bases removed from V and 3 bases from J, the gap between germline ends came to 16 bases. The CDR3 nucleotides read TGTGCCAGCAGCTCCCTCGGTCGGGGAAACTACGAGCAGTACTTC. Translating gives CASSSLGRGNYEQYF.

V usage is TRBV6-5 and J usage is TRBJ2-5; TRBD1 aligns across 9 bases. The trim removed 5 bases at V and 13 bases at J, leaving 8 bases unmatched. Germline values: CDR1 MNHEY, CDR2 SVGAGI. The CDR3 sequence is 12 residues long. CDR3 sequence (DNA): TGTGCCAGCAGTGAACAGGGGGCGAGCTGGTACTTC. Protein: CASSEQGASWYF.

The chain has TRBV2 and TRBJ1-2; possibly TRBD1 for D (5 bases). Trimming took off 6 bases at V and 12 bases at J, with 11 bases between the two ends. CDR3 size: 10 residues. CDR1 SNHLY and CDR2 FYNNEI come from the germline V gene. Here the CDR3 DNA reads TGTGCCAGCAGGGGGGTCGGGGACACCTTC. Its translation: CASRGVGDTF.

This clonotype is a singleton in its sample. The chain carries TRBV3-1 and TRBJ2-3; the D gene is possibly TRBD2 (6 bases). Germline V gives CDR1 LGHDT, CDR2 YNNKEL (reference sequence). CDR3 length equals 15 residues. V dropped 1 base and J dropped 4 bases, with 12 bases sitting between them. CDR3 protein: CASSQAGGASDTQYF. CDR3 in DNA: TGTGCCAGCAGCCAAGCTGGCGGGGCTTCAGATACGCAGTATTTT.

The table lists this clonotype with a count of one. V is TRBV12-3 or TRBV12-4 and J is TRBJ2-3, with 9 bases matching TRBD1. This CDR3 is built from 15 residues. After removal of 3 bases from V and 2 bases from J, the junction contained 3 bases not matched to a gene. The CDR3 nucleotides read TGTGCCAGCAGTTTGACAGGGGGATTCACAGATACGCAGTATTTT. Translating it yields CASSLTGGFTDTQYF.

The V gene is TRBV12-3 or TRBV12-4, the J gene TRBJ2-3; the D gene is possibly TRBD2 (6 bases). Trimming removed 5 bases at V and 0 bases at J, with 12 bases between. The CDR3 consists of 15 residues. The CDR3 nucleotides read TGTGCCAGCAGTCCCCCGGGACTTAGCACAGATACGCAGTATTTT. Translation gives CASSPPGLSTDTQYF.

This chain links TRBV6-6 with TRBJ1-1; unclear D gene. Germline values: CDR1 MNHNY, CDR2 SVGAGI (reference sequence). This CDR3 is 13 amino acids long. V lost 6 bases and J lost 5, with 13 bases in between. The CDR3 loop is CASSPSPGTEAFF. The CDR3 DNA follows: TGTGCCAGCAGCCCATCCCCGGGGACTGAAGCTTTCTTT.

This clonotype was observed once. V and J are TRBV9 and TRBJ1-2; possibly TRBD1 for D (5 bases). The V end lost 4 bases, the J end lost 2 bases, and 6 bases lay between the germline ends. The CDR3 has 12 amino acids. Germline V gene data show CDR1 as SGDLS and CDR2 as YYNGEE. The CDR3 reads CASSRDNYGYTF. As DNA, the CDR3 is TGTGCCAGCAGCCGGGACAACTATGGCTACACCTTC. The full variable domain, with the rest looked up from reference TRBV9 and TRBJ1-2, is DSGVTQTPKHLITATGQRVTLRCSPRSGDLSVYWYQQSLDQGLQFLIQYYNGEERAKGNILERFSAQQFPDLHSELNLSSLELGDSALYFCASSRDNYGYTFGSGTRLTVV.